A single sample is the source of the 11 T cell receptor beta chains below, sequenced in a study of T cell changes during pregnancy in multiple sclerosis. The table came from immunoSEQ multiplex PCR; TCRdb's copy has only in-frame clones and leaves some out. The data hold 40,000 to 60,000 clones, with more than 90% observed a single time. The sequences come from CD4+ T cells from peripheral blood mononuclear cells, collected before pregnancy. The receptors derive from a female donor with multiple sclerosis, enrolled in a pregnancy study.

V usage is TRBV4-1 and J usage is TRBJ2-1; 16 bases agree with TRBD2. This CDR3 contains 15 residues. The V segment lost 6 bases and the J segment 10 bases; nucleotides outside the gene matches: 6. CDR1 and CDR2 (germline): MGHRA, YSYEKL. CDR3 protein: CASRGLAGGNGEQFF. In nucleotides, the CDR3 is TGCGCCAGCAGGGGACTAGCGGGAGGGAATGGGGAGCAGTTCTTC.

This chain joins TRBV6-5 and TRBJ2-7; a possible D gene is TRBD2 (5 bases). Trimming took 6 bases from V and 2 from J, leaving 8 bases between them. Germline loops: CDR1 MNHEY, CDR2 SVGAGI. CDR3 size: 12 residues. In DNA form, the CDR3 reads TGTGCCAGCAGATCGACTACCTACGAGCAGTACTTC. Residues: CASRSTTYEQYF.

The V and J genes are TRBV19 and TRBJ2-7; perhaps TRBD2 as D (5 bases). The CDR3 loop spans 12 amino acids. Germline loops: CDR1 LNHDA, CDR2 SQIVND (reference sequence). V shed 5 bases and J shed 2 bases, with 7 bases lying between them. The CDR3 region has the DNA TGTGCCAGTAGTGCCGGGACCTACGAGCAGTACTTC. Protein sequence: CASSAGTYEQYF. The entire variable domain, with the rest obtained from reference TRBV19 and TRBJ2-7, is as follows: DGGITQSPKYLFRKEGQNVTLSCEQNLNHDAMYWYRQDPGQGLRLIYYSQIVNDFQKGDIAEGYSVSREKKESFPLTVTSAQKNPTAFYLCASSAGTYEQYFGPGTRLTVT.

The sample holds one count of this clone. This chain uses TRBV7-3 with TRBJ2-1, with 13 nucleotides matching TRBD2. Germline lookup yields CDR1 SGHTA and CDR2 FQGTGA. The CDR3 has 17 residues. After removal of 1 base from V and 7 bases from J, the junction contained 7 bases not matched to a gene. CDR3 residues: CASSLRIWTSGRNEQFF. CDR3 sequence (DNA): TGTGCCAGCAGCTTAAGGATATGGACTAGCGGGAGAAATGAGCAGTTCTTC.

The chain joins TRBV6-1 to TRBJ1-1; the D gene is possibly TRBD1 (6 bases). This CDR3 has 13 residues. V lost 6 bases, J lost 10 bases, and 18 bases lay in between. Germline CDR1 MNHNS, CDR2 SASEGT. CDR3 loop: CASSAGQRLGAFF. The CDR3 coding sequence is TGTGCCAGCAGCGCCGGACAGAGGCTTGGAGCTTTCTTT.

This clone was found a few times. The V call is TRBV11-3, the J call TRBJ2-1; D remains unclear. The CDR3 is 13 residues long. Deletions cut 0 bases from V and 10 bases from J, with 10 bases between. Germline V gene lookup returns CDR1 SGHNT and CDR2 YENEEA. CDR3 sequence: CASSLDRTEEQFF. In DNA form, the CDR3 reads TGTGCCAGCAGCTTAGATCGTACAGAAGAGCAGTTCTTC.

The sample holds one count of this clone. The chain is built from TRBV30 and TRBJ2-3, with 9 bases matching TRBD2. From germline, CDR1 is GTSNPN and CDR2 SVGIG (reference sequence). The CDR3 loop spans 16 amino acids. The J segment lost 2 bases and the V segment lost 0 bases, leaving 6 bases of the junction unmatched. CDR3 nucleotides: TGTGCCTGGAGTGTACTGCTAGCGGGACCCACAGATACGCAGTATTTT. Protein sequence: CAWSVLLAGPTDTQYF.

The rearrangement uses TRBV28 and TRBJ1-1; 9 nucleotides line up with TRBD1. In germline, CDR1 is MDHEN, CDR2 SYDVKM. The CDR3 loop spans 15 amino acids. The V and J ends lost 3 bases and 4 bases, in that order; junction bases with no gene match: 6. DNA for the CDR3: TGTGCCAGCAGTTTCGCGGGACAGGGTGTCACTGAAGCTTTCTTT. Residues: CASSFAGQGVTEAFF.

The rearrangement links TRBV2 to TRBJ2-7; the match to TRBD2 covers 8 bases. V was pared by 6 bases and J by 3 bases, with 13 bases of the junction left unmatched. In germline, CDR1 is SNHLY, CDR2 FYNNEI. The CDR3 is 16 residues long. In DNA form, the CDR3 reads TGTGCCAGCAGATCACCTAGCGGGTTAAATCTCTACGAGCAGTACTTC. It is translated as CASRSPSGLNLYEQYF.

The J gene is TRBJ2-5, the V gene TRBV5-5, with 8 bases lining up with TRBD1. V dropped 3 bases and J dropped 1; count of bases not matched to a gene: 5. CDR3 size: 15 residues. Germline CDR1 reads SGHKS; CDR2 reads YYEKEE (reference sequence). The CDR3 region is CASSSQDRAQETQYF. DNA of the CDR3: TGTGCCAGCAGCTCCCAGGACAGGGCCCAAGAGACCCAGTACTTC.

In the case of this clone: The identical CDR3 is also encoded by other nucleotide sequences in the sample. The J gene is TRBJ1-5, the V gene TRBV5-1; the match to TRBD1 covers 8 bases. Germline CDR1 is SGHRS and CDR2 is YFSETQ. The V gene end was trimmed by 0 bases and the J gene end by 3 bases; junction bases not matched to a gene: 5. The CDR3 extends over 16 amino acids. The CDR3 nucleotides read TGCGCCAGCAGCTTGGGGTCAGGGGGCGCCAATCAGCCCCAGCATTTT. Residues: CASSLGSGGANQPQHF.